What follows is one TCR beta chain and its context. The data stem from a study of T cell repertoires in cytomegalovirus infection. TCRdb re-analysed the reads in MiXCR, keeping a single row per CDR3 protein. Among about 740,000 distinct CDR3 sequences listed, less than 40% were seen once. The CDR3 runs to 15 residues. Trimming took 4 bases from V and 7 from J, leaving 15 bases between them. In germline, CDR1 is SGHDT, CDR2 YYEEEE. The sequencing input was PBMCs. This rearrangement joins TRBV5-6 to TRBJ1-6; no firm D call. The receptor's source is a human donor in good health (CMV status not recorded). Some clones in this sample may be carry-over from other donors' samples. For the CDR3, the DNA is TGTGCCAGCAGCCCCTCGTCGGTTTGGAATTCACCCCTCCACTTT. Translated, it gives CASSPSSVWNSPLHF.